This T cell receptor (beta chain) was sequenced in a study of blood T cells in healthy people across ages. The study's findings and limits: Per million T cells, the diversity of TCR beta decreased roughly linearly as age advanced.

The sample, approximately 11 milliliters of peripheral blood, was drawn from each donor. A remark on this clonotype: Its target is unknown.

A sample-barcoded 5' primer and a J-beta primer mix were used in a second PCR of roughly 6 to 11 cycles. With 12 random nucleotides, a template-switch adaptor tagged each individual cDNA molecule. Each sample yielded at least 2.5 million CDR3-containing paired-end reads. MiXCR was run by TCRdb on the 5' RACE reads, yielding one entry per CDR3 protein. The sample gives 550,000 to 750,000 distinct CDR3 sequences, under 25% of which show up once; roughly 3.4% is in the top ten. This CDR3 is 11 amino acids long. In germline, CDR1 is KGHDR, CDR2 SFDVKD. The sequence was obtained from a man aged 70-80 years in good health. The V gene is TRBV24-1, the J gene TRBJ2-5; D remains unclear. Gene TRBJ2-1 matches the end of the DNA better, so the J call may be wrong. Material for sequencing was blood. CDR3 DNA sequence: TGTGCCACCAGTGACCCCAATGAGCAGTTCTTC. It yields the protein CATSDPNEQFF.